This T cell receptor beta chain was observed in a study of blood T cells in healthy people across ages. Isolated PBMCs totaled at least 7 million in each sample. Regarding the study as a whole: It was the long-lived donors that had more naive CD4+ cells and higher diversity than aged donors.

Combining a sample-barcoded 5' primer with a J-beta primer mix, a second PCR ran for about 6 to 12 cycles. Each CDR3 protein is one row after TCRdb ran MiXCR on the 5' RACE reads. This sample yields hundreds of thousands of distinct CDR3 sequences, of which approximately 67% are seen a single time; about a quarter belongs to the top ten. This clonotype was recorded a few times. The antigen is not known. The germline gives CDR1 SQVTM, CDR2 ANQGSEA. This CDR3 is 14 amino acids long. Trimming cost V 7 bases and J 1 base, with 15 bases left between them. This TCR was recovered from a man aged 25 to 40 in good health. This chain uses TRBV29-1 with TRBJ2-3; D might be TRBD2 (5 bases). The sample comprised blood. The CDR3 DNA follows: TGCAGCGCCCTTCCGGGGTATCGCACAGATACGCAGTATTTT. Translated, it gives CSALPGYRTDTQYF.